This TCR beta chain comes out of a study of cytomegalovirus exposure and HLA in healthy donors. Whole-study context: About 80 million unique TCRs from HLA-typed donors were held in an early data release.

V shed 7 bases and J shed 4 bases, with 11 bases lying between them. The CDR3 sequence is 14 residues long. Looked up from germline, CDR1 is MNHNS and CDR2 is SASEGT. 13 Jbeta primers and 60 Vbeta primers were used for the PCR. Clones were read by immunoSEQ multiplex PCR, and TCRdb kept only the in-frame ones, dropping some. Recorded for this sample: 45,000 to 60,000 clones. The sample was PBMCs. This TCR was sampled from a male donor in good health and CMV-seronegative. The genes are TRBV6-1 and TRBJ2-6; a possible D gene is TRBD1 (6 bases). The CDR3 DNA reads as TGTGCCAGCACACCAGGGGAAGGGGCCAACGTCCTGACTTTC. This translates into CASTPGEGANVLTF.